This T cell receptor (beta chain) was identified in a study of shared clonotypes between healthy human individuals. Study information: Three CD4 naive, three CD4 memory, two CD8 naive and one CD8 memory plate were used per donor.

This clone was detected once. The germline gives CDR1 GTSNPN, CDR2 SVGIG (reference sequence). With V trimmed by 3 bases and J by 5 bases, 19 bases remained unmatched. The length of the CDR3 is 20 residues. The assay was immunoSEQ multiplex PCR, and TCRdb's table has in-frame clones only and misses some. The data show over a million clones, roughly 96% seen once. The sequencing input was naive CD4+ T cells sorted from blood. Subset given: CD45RA+ positively selected. The TCR originated in a man aged 25-40 years in good health. This sequence joins TRBV30 and TRBJ2-1, with 13 bases fitting TRBD2. DNA of the CDR3: TGTGCCTGGAGGGGGCCGCGGGGCGGACTAGCGGGAGTAGGGAACAATGAGCAGTTCTTC. Translating it yields CAWRGPRGGLAGVGNNEQFF.